Below are 29 T cell receptor beta chains sequenced from a single sample in a study of beta chain features in type 1 diabetes. Study-wide results and limits: Patients with Type 1 diabetes showed moderately but significantly shorter TCRB CDR3s in all four CD4+ subsets.

Their antigens are not known. The investigators reverse transcribed all of the isolated RNA, so they sequenced expressed TCRB transcripts. Some clones are missing from TCRdb's copy, which holds only in-frame ones; the method was immunoSEQ multiplex PCR. The repertoire holds about 150,000 clones, 10% seen once, with 0.45% to 0.5% in the top ten. The specimen was central memory CD4+ T cells from blood. The receptors here all came from a man in his thirties or forties with type 1 diabetes.

This rearrangement joins TRBV7-7 to TRBJ2-5, with D possibly being TRBD2 (7 bases). Deletions cut 3 bases from V and 5 bases from J, with 16 bases between. This CDR3 has 15 residues. Looked up from germline, CDR1 is SSHAT and CDR2 is FNYEAQ (reference sequence). DNA of the CDR3: TGTGCCAGCAGCTTGGGGGGGGCGCTAATGGAGACCCAGTACTTC. This sequence encodes CASSLGGALMETQYF.

CDR3 amino acids: CASGRGSYEQYF. The CDR3 DNA is TGTGCCAGCGGCCGGGGGAGCTACGAGCAGTACTTC. The V gene is TRBV28, the J gene TRBJ2-7, with a possible D match to TRBD2 (6 bases). The CDR3 is 12 residues long. V shed 8 bases and J shed 3 bases, with 11 bases lying between them. Germline V lookup: CDR1 MDHEN, CDR2 SYDVKM.

The V and J genes are TRBV7-2 and TRBJ2-2, with a possible D match to TRBD2 (7 bases). CDR1 and CDR2 from the germline V gene are SGHTA and FQGNSA. The CDR3 spans 14 residues. With 3 bases removed from V and 4 bases from J, the gap between germline ends came to 9 bases. DNA for the CDR3: TGTGCCAGCAGCTTGAGGGGGGGCACCGGGGAGCTGTTTTTT. Its translation: CASSLRGGTGELFF.

This chain uses TRBV5-1 with TRBJ1-1; tentative D call: TRBD1 (5 bases). The CDR3 runs 14 residues. V was trimmed by 2 bases and J by 1 base, leaving 9 bases between them. CDR1 is SGHRS and CDR2 is YFSETQ in the germline V gene. DNA for the CDR3: TGCGCCAGCAGCTTCCAGGGCGAGAACACTGAAGCTTTCTTT. This gives the protein CASSFQGENTEAFF.

DNA for the CDR3: TGTGCCTGGAGTGTAGAGGGACAGGGGCGGGCTAATGAAAAACTGTTTTTT. Amino acids: CAWSVEGQGRANEKLFF. The J gene is TRBJ1-4, the V gene TRBV30; 10 nucleotides match TRBD1. The CDR3 is 17 residues long. Germline assignment: CDR1 GTSNPN and CDR2 SVGIG (reference sequence). Germline trimming cut 0 bases from V and 3 bases from J; bases unmatched to any gene: 7.

This clone has more than one count but fewer than ten. The rearrangement joins TRBV23-1 to TRBJ2-7; maybe TRBD1 (6 bases). TRBV23-1 is filed as an ORF, its function uncertain. The V gene lost 3 bases and the J gene lost 3 bases, with 18 bases spanning the gap. CDR3 length: 16 amino acids. CDR3 protein: CASSQDHRDSDYEQYF. For the CDR3, the DNA is TGCGCCAGCAGTCAGGACCACAGGGATTCGGACTACGAGCAGTACTTC.

The V and J genes are TRBV9 and TRBJ2-1; the D gene is possibly TRBD2 (8 bases). The CDR3 spans 18 residues. CDR1 is SGDLS and CDR2 is YYNGEE in the germline V gene. V shed 4 bases and J shed 7 bases, with 27 bases lying between them. This CDR3 reads CASSPQGVGSGSGNEQFF. The CDR3 DNA reads TGTGCCAGCAGCCCGCAGGGGGTAGGCAGCGGGAGTGGAAATGAGCAGTTCTTC.

The V and J genes are TRBV5-1 and TRBJ1-1; 7 bases agree with TRBD1. The CDR3 is made up of 15 amino acids. The junction had 9 bases not matched to a gene; V was cut back by 4 bases and J by 3 bases. Germline V gives CDR1 SGHRS, CDR2 YFSETQ. The CDR3 sequence is CASSTQQGTDTEAFF. As DNA, the CDR3 is TGCGCCAGCAGCACACAACAGGGGACCGACACTGAAGCTTTCTTT.

The chain joins TRBV5-1 to TRBJ2-1, with TRBD2 identical over 9 bases. With V trimmed by 0 bases and J by 7 bases, 8 bases remained unmatched. Germline-derived CDR1 and CDR2 are SGHRS and YFSETQ. This CDR3 has 16 amino acids. This chain's CDR3 is CASSLAGTSQGNEQFF. CDR3 nucleotides: TGCGCCAGCAGCTTGGCCGGGACTAGCCAAGGGAATGAGCAGTTCTTC.

The V and J genes are TRBV28 and TRBJ2-1, with no clear D. Trimming left V 4 bases short and J 8 bases short, with 9 bases between. Germline V gene sequence: CDR1 MDHEN, CDR2 SYDVKM. The CDR3 has 12 residues. CDR3 residues: CASSYDKYEQFF. The CDR3 DNA follows: TGTGCCAGCAGTTACGACAAATATGAGCAGTTCTTC.

In its sample, this clone was seen many times. CDR3 in DNA: TGTGCCAGCAGCCAAGATTTGATTAGCGGGGAGCAGTTCTTC. This codes for CASSQDLISGEQFF. The V call is TRBV4-2, the J call TRBJ2-1, with 7 bases lining up with TRBD2. The CDR3 covers 14 residues. Germline-derived CDR1 and CDR2 are LGHNA and YNFKEQ. V lost 0 bases to trimming and J lost 10 bases; unmatched junction nucleotides: 6.

The rearrangement uses TRBV7-2 and TRBJ2-1; 8 bases are shared with TRBD2. The CDR3 covers 14 residues. Germline V gene sequence: CDR1 SGHTA, CDR2 FQGNSA. With 1 base clipped from V and 6 bases from J, the junction kept 2 bases outside the gene matches. The CDR3 bases are TGTGCCAGCAGCTTAGTGGGGACTAGCAATGAGCAGTTCTTC. Translation: CASSLVGTSNEQFF.

V usage is TRBV4-3 and J usage is TRBJ2-2; D may be TRBD1 (5 bases). The CDR3 is 15 residues long. Looked up from germline, CDR1 is LGHNA and CDR2 is YSLEER. Trimming left V 1 base short and J 0 bases short, with 6 bases between. Here the CDR3 DNA reads TGCGCCAGCAGCCAAGGGACATCGAACACCGGGGAGCTGTTTTTT. It codes for CASSQGTSNTGELFF.

This clone was counted a few times. The chain joins TRBV4-3 to TRBJ1-2; D is uncertain. V lost 4 bases and J 4 bases, leaving 16 bases between the germline ends. This CDR3 has 15 residues. Germline CDR1 reads LGHNA; CDR2 reads YSLEER. The CDR3 nucleotides are TGCGCCAGCAGCCGCAACTCCGACTCTCTCTATGGCTACACCTTC. This encodes CASSRNSDSLYGYTF.

The genes are TRBV14 and TRBJ1-2; the D gene is possibly TRBD1 (5 bases). This CDR3 comprises 15 residues. Germline V CDR1 and CDR2: SGHDN, FVKESK. Between the trimmed V and J ends, which lost 0 bases and 4 bases, there was a span of 12 bases. The CDR3: CASSQDPGKSYGYTF. DNA for the CDR3: TGTGCCAGCAGCCAAGATCCAGGGAAGTCCTATGGCTACACCTTC.

The chain joins TRBV6-5 to TRBJ2-7, with 7 bases identical to TRBD1. Germline CDR1 is MNHEY and CDR2 is SVGAGI. V shed 6 bases and J 2 bases; nucleotides not matched to a gene: 4. The CDR3 consists of 13 residues. This CDR3 reads CASRDRTTYEQYF. CDR3 in DNA: TGTGCCAGCAGGGACAGGACCACCTACGAGCAGTACTTC.

The chain recombines TRBV7-2 with TRBJ2-4; 9 bases agree with TRBD1. The CDR3 runs to 16 residues. The ends lost 5 bases at V and 6 bases at J; junction bases unmatched: 11. Germline CDR1 is SGHTA and CDR2 is FQGNSA. This CDR3 is CASSPLQAGQGNIQYF. CDR3 in DNA: TGTGCCAGCAGCCCTCTCCAAGCGGGACAGGGAAACATTCAGTACTTC.

This clone was observed a handful of times. The rearrangement links TRBV4-2 to TRBJ2-1, with D tentatively TRBD2 (6 bases). CDR3 size: 16 residues. With 4 bases removed from V and 4 bases from J, the gap between germline ends came to 17 bases. Germline assignment: CDR1 LGHNA and CDR2 YNFKEQ. The CDR3 nucleotides read TGTGCCAGCAGCCCCGGGAGATCCCTCCTTTACAATGAGCAGTTCTTC. This sequence encodes CASSPGRSLLYNEQFF.

In this sample, this clone turned up a few times. The chain has TRBV28 and TRBJ2-1; possibly TRBD1 for D (6 bases). Per the germline V gene, CDR1 is MDHEN and CDR2 is SYDVKM. The CDR3 runs to 16 residues. V was pared by 2 bases and J by 1 base, with 12 bases between. CDR3 coding DNA: TGTGCCAGCAGTTTACCGGGGACAATTTCCTACAATGAGCAGTTCTTC. It translates to CASSLPGTISYNEQFF.

The V gene is TRBV5-4, the J gene TRBJ2-5; 9 positions match TRBD2. The junction had 13 bases not matched to a gene; V was cut back by 1 base and J by 3 bases. This CDR3 spans 18 amino acids. Germline CDR1 and CDR2: SGHNT and YYREEE (reference sequence). This CDR3 is CASSLMASGTEVEETQYF. The DNA for the CDR3 is TGTGCCAGCAGCTTGATGGCTAGCGGGACGGAGGTAGAAGAGACCCAGTACTTC.

This clone appeared a few times. The gene calls are TRBV6-5 and TRBJ2-5, with 7 bases fitting TRBD2. After removal of 5 bases from V and 2 bases from J, the junction contained 5 bases not matched to a gene. Germline CDR1 reads MNHEY; CDR2 reads SVGAGI. The CDR3 is 14 amino acids. The CDR3 reads CASSEGTIQETQYF. The CDR3, as DNA: TGTGCCAGCAGTGAGGGGACTATTCAAGAGACCCAGTACTTC.

The chain uses TRBV18 and TRBJ1-1; no definite D call. In germline, CDR1 is KGHSH, CDR2 LQKENI. Trimming pared 2 bases from V and 1 base from J, leaving 11 bases between. The CDR3 has 15 amino acids. CDR3 sequence: CASSPAIAGNTEAFF. CDR3 DNA sequence: TGTGCCAGCTCACCAGCAATTGCAGGGAACACTGAAGCTTTCTTT. The complete variable domain, with remaining parts taken from reference TRBV18 and TRBJ1-1, reads NAGVMQNPRHLVRRRGQEARLRCSPMKGHSHVYWYRQLPEEGLKFMVYLQKENIIDESGMPKERFSAEFPKEGPSILRIQQVVRGDSAAYFCASSPAIAGNTEAFFGQGTRLTVV.

At least ten counts were recorded for this clone. The chain is built from TRBV21-1 and TRBJ2-7; the DNA was not compared with TRBD2, the D call given in the table. TRBV21-1 is given as a pseudogene. CDR3 size: 12 residues. The CDR3 here is CATPSVSYEQYF. In DNA form, the CDR3 reads TGTGCCACCCCTAGCGTTTCCTACGAGCAGTACTTC.

The chain employs TRBV11-1 and TRBJ2-3, with 8 bases identical to TRBD2. The CDR3 is made up of 16 amino acids. V shed 4 bases and J 6 bases; nucleotides not matched to a gene: 12. CDR1 SGHAT and CDR2 FQDESV come from the germline V gene (reference sequence). The CDR3 DNA is TGTGCCAGCAGCTCGGCGGGAGGCAAAGATCTGGATACGCAGTATTTT. Its protein product is CASSSAGGKDLDTQYF.

This rearrangement joins TRBV6-6 to TRBJ2-5; 8 positions agree with TRBD2. Germline values: CDR1 MNHNY, CDR2 SVGAGI (reference sequence). The CDR3 is 13 residues long. V shed 4 bases and J 4 bases; nucleotides not matched to a gene: 2. The CDR3 region is CASSSSGRETQYF. The CDR3 DNA reads TGTGCCAGCAGTTCCAGCGGGAGAGAGACCCAGTACTTC.

This clone was counted a few times. The chain uses TRBV6-1 and TRBJ2-3; D gene unclear. CDR1 MNHNS and CDR2 SASEGT come from the germline V gene. This CDR3 contains 15 residues. V was clipped by 1 base and J by 0 bases, with 8 bases between them. The CDR3 sequence: CASSEGAHSTDTQYF. The DNA of the CDR3 is TGTGCCAGCAGTGAAGGGGCGCATAGCACAGATACGCAGTATTTT.

The chain uses TRBV28 and TRBJ2-1, with unresolved D. This CDR3 contains 15 residues. Trimming cost V 2 bases and J 2 bases, with 10 bases left between them. Germline V gene lookup returns CDR1 MDHEN and CDR2 SYDVKM. The CDR3 here is CASSLSSPAYNEQFF. CDR3 sequence (DNA): TGTGCCAGCAGTTTAAGCTCCCCCGCCTACAATGAGCAGTTCTTC.

This chain connects TRBV4-2 to TRBJ1-2; tentative D call: TRBD1 (5 bases). The V and J ends lost 1 base and 7 bases respectively, with 13 bases between them. Germline V gives CDR1 LGHNA, CDR2 YNFKEQ. This CDR3 contains 14 residues. CDR3 nucleotide sequence: TGTGCCAGCAGCCAAGGTCTTCAGGGTCTTGGCTACACCTTC. The encoded protein is CASSQGLQGLGYTF.

The rearrangement links TRBV11-2 to TRBJ2-7; 11 bases are a match to TRBD2. The CDR3 is 14 residues long. V lost 6 bases to trimming and J lost 2 bases; unmatched junction nucleotides: 3. Germline CDR1 and CDR2: SGHAT and FQNNGV. This CDR3 reads CASSRLAGPYEQYF. CDR3 sequence (DNA): TGTGCCAGCAGTAGACTAGCGGGACCCTACGAGCAGTACTTC.